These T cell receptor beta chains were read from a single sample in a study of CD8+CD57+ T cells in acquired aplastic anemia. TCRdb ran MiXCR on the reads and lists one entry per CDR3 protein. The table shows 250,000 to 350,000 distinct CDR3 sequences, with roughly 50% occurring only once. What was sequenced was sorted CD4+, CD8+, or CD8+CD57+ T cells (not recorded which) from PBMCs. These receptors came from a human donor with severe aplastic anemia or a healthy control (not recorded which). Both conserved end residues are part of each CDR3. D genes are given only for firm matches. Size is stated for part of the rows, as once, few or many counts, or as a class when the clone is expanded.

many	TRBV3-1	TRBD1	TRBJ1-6	TGTGCCAGCAGCCAAGATCAGGGGGTGTATTCACCCCTCCACTTT	CASSQDQGVYSPLHF
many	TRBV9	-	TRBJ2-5	TGTGCCAGCAGCGTAAGGGCGGGGGCGTTGGAGACCCAGTACTTC	CASSVRAGALETQYF
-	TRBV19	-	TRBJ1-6	TGTGCCAGTAGGGGTACCCTAATAAGTTCACCCCTCCACTTT	CASRGTLISSPLHF
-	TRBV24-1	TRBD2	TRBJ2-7	TGTGCCATCAGTGAGTCGAGCGGGAGGGCCTACGAGCAGTACTTC	CAISESSGRAYEQYF
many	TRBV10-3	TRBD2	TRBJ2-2	TGTGCCATCGGCGGGGGCACCGGGGAGCTGTTTTTT	CAIGGGTGELFF
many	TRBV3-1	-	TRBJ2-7	TGTGCCAGCAGACAGAACTACGAGCAGTACTTC	CASRQNYEQYF
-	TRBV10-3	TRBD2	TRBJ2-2	TGTGCCATCAGTGAGCCTTCGGGACTAGCGGGAGGGCGCACCGGGGAGCTGTTTTTT	CAISEPSGLAGGRTGELFF
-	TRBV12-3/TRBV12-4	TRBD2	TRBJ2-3	TGTGCCAGCAGTCCCCGGGGGGACTTTAAGGGTGTCGATACGCAGTATTTT	CASSPRGDFKGVDTQYF
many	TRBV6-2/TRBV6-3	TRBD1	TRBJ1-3	TGTGCCAGCAGTTACGGACAGGAGAGCTCTGGAAACACCATATATTTT	CASSYGQESSGNTIYF
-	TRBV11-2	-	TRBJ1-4	TGTGCCAGCAGCTTACTGGGGGGGAATGAAAAACTGTTTTTT	CASSLLGGNEKLFF
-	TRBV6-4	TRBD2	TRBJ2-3	TGTGCCAGCAGTGTGGATAGCGGGAGGGTGGATACGCAGTATTTT	CASSVDSGRVDTQYF
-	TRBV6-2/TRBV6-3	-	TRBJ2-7	TGTGCCAGCAGTTATTTGAGCGGCTCCTACGAGCAGTACTTC	CASSYLSGSYEQYF
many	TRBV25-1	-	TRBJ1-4	TGTGCCAGCAGTGACAGGGAAGCTAATGAAAAACTGTTTTTT	CASSDREANEKLFF
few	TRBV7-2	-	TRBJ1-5	TGTGCCAGCAGCGGATGGGGTGCCCAAGGCCAGCCCCAGCATTTT	CASSGWGAQGQPQHF
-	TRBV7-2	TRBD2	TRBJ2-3	TGTGCCAGCAGCCCGACTATTTTTAGCGGGAGCGGCACAGATACGCAGTATTTT	CASSPTIFSGSGTDTQYF
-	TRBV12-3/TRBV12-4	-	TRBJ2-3	TGTGCCAGTAGTACCACAGGCTCTAGCACAGATACGCAGTATTTT	CASSTTGSSTDTQYF
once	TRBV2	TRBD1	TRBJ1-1	TGTGCCAGCAGGGGACAGCATAACACTGAAGCTTTCTTT	CASRGQHNTEAFF
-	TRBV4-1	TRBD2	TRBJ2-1	TGTGCCAGCAGCCAAGAAGGCGGAGCGGGGGGGCCAGACAATGAGCAGTTCTTC	CASSQEGGAGGPDNEQFF
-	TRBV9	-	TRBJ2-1	TGTGCCAGCAGCTCTCTGGGGGGTTCCAAGTTCTTC	CASSSLGGSKFF
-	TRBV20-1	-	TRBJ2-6	TGCAGTGCTAGCGGGCAGGTACGCTCTGGGGCCAACGTCCTGACTTTC	CSASGQVRSGANVLTF
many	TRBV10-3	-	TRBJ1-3	TGTGCCACTTCAGGGGACTCTGGAAACACCATATATTTT	CATSGDSGNTIYF
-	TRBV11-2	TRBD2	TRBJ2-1	TGTGCCAGCAGCTTGGGACTAGCGGATCTTAATGAGCAGTTCTTC	CASSLGLADLNEQFF
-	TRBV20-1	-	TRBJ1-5	TGCAGTGCAGAATGGACGGGGGATCAGCCCCAGCATTTT	CSAEWTGDQPQHF
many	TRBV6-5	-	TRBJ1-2	TGTGCCAGCAGTTACCTGACGGCCTCTAACTATGGCTACACCTTC	CASSYLTASNYGYTF
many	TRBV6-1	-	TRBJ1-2	TGTGCCAGCAGAAGACAGGTTAATGGCTACACCTTC	CASRRQVNGYTF
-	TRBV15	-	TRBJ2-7	TGTGCCACCAGCAGATCCAGGAGCGAGCAGTACTTC	CATSRSRSEQYF
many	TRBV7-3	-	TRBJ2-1	TGTGCCAGCAGCTTAGGGGGGTTGGTCAATGAGCAGTTCTTC	CASSLGGLVNEQFF
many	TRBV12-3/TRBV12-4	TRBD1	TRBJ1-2	TGTGCCAGCAGTTTACAGGGGGCCTTTGGCTACACCTTC	CASSLQGAFGYTF
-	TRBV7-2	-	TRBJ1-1	TGTGCCAGCAGCGATCTGACGTACACTGAAGCTTTCTTT	CASSDLTYTEAFF
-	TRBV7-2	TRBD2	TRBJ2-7	TGTGCCAGCAGCTTAGGTCGTCGACTAGCGGGGGGGAGCAAGGAGCAGTACTTC	CASSLGRRLAGGSKEQYF
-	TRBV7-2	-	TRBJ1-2	TGTGCCAGCAGCTTGTCCAGCGGGTACACCTTC	CASSLSSGYTF
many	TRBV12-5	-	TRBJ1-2	TGTGCTAGTGGACTGCGGGGGGTGGTTTATGGCTACACCTTC	CASGLRGVVYGYTF
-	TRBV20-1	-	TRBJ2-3	TGCAGTGCTAGGGGACTTTCTAGCACAGATACGCAGTATTTT	CSARGLSSTDTQYF
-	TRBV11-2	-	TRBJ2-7	TGTGCCAGCAGCAAATCCTTCGGGTCCTTATCCTACGAGCAGTACTTC	CASSKSFGSLSYEQYF
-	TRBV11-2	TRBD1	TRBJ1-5	TGTGCCAGCAGCGCCCTTGGGACAGGGTGGACGGTGGAGACCCAGCATTTT	CASSALGTGWTVETQHF
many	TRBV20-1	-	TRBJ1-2	TGCAGTGCCAAGAGCCTCGGACCCGACGGCTACACCTTC	CSAKSLGPDGYTF
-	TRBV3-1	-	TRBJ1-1	TGTGCCAGCAGCCAAGATAGAAACCCAGCCTACACTGAAGCTTTCTTT	CASSQDRNPAYTEAFF
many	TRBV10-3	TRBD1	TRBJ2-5	TGTGCCATCAGTGAGGGGACAGGGGTCCGTAGGGAGACCCAGTACTTC	CAISEGTGVRRETQYF
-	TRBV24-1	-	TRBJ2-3	TGTGCCACCTCTGACGGGTTGGGCCTCACAGATACGCAGTATTTT	CATSDGLGLTDTQYF
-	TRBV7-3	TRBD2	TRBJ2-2	TGTGCCAGCAGCTTAAACGGGGGAGGGGCGAACACCGGGGAGCTGTTTTTT	CASSLNGGGANTGELFF